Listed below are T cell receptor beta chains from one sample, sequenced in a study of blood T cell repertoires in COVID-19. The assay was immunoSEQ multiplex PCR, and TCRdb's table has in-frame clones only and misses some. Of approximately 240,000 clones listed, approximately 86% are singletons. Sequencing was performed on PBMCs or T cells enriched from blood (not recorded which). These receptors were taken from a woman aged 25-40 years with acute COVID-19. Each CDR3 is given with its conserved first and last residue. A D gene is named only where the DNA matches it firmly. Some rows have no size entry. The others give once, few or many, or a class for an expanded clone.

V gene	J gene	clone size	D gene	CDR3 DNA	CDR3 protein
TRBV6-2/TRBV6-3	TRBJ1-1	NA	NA	TGTGCCAGCAGTAATTCAGGATCCACTGAAGCTTTCTTT	CASSNSGSTEAFF
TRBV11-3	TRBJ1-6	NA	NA	TGTGCCAGCAGCTTACGACAGAATTCACCCCTCCACTTT	CASSLRQNSPLHF
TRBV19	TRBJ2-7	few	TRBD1	TGTGCCAGTAGTATCCACGGGACAGGAAAGGGTAGCGAGCAGTACTTC	CASSIHGTGKGSEQYF
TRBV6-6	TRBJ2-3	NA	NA	TGTGCCAGCAGGAGACTTTCCCGTGGCACAGATACGCAGTATTTT	CASRRLSRGTDTQYF
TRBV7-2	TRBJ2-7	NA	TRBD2	TGTGCCAGCAGCCGTTTTATAGCGGGAGAGCTCTACGAGCAGTACTTC	CASSRFIAGELYEQYF
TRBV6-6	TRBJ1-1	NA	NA	TGTGCCAGCAGTTCCGCCCCGGGGGGGGCGTCCACTGAAGCTTTCTTT	CASSSAPGGASTEAFF
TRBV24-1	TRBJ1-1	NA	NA	TGTGCCACCAGTGACCCCGGGACAAGGGCTTTCTTT	CATSDPGTRAFF
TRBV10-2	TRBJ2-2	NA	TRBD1	TGCGCCAGCAGCTGGACAGGGGGCAGGAGTGGGAACACCGGGGAGCTGTTTTTT	CASSWTGGRSGNTGELFF
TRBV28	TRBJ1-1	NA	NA	TGTGCCAGCAGGGTTCCGGGACACTGGAACACTGAAGCTTTCTTT	CASRVPGHWNTEAFF
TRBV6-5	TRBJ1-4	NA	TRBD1	TGTGCCAGCAGGACAGGGGAGGGCGTCGGAAAACTGTTTTTT	CASRTGEGVGKLFF
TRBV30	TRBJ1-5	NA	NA	TGTGCCTGGAGTGGACAGCTCAATCAGCCCCAGCATTTT	CAWSGQLNQPQHF
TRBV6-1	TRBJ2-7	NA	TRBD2	TGTGCCAGCAGTGTTGGAGCGGGAGGGAGCTCCTACGAGCAGTACTTC	CASSVGAGGSSYEQYF
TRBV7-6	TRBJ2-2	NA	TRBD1	TGTGCCAGCAGCTTAGGCAGGGGGCCGTCGAACACCGGGGAGCTGTTTTTT	CASSLGRGPSNTGELFF
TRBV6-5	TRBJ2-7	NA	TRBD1	TGTGCCAGCAGTAGCACTGGGACAGGGATCCTCGAGCAGTACTTC	CASSSTGTGILEQYF
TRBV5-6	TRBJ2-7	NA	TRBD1	TGTGCCAGCAGGTCTGAGGGGGCCGAGAGCTCCTACGAGCAGTACTTC	CASRSEGAESSYEQYF
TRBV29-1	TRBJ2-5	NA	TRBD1	TGCAGCGTTCGGACAGGCGAGACCCAGTACTTC	CSVRTGETQYF
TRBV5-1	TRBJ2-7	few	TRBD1	TGCGCCAGCAGCTTAGCCGGGACAGGGGGAGGGTTTTCCTACGAGCAGTACTTC	CASSLAGTGGGFSYEQYF
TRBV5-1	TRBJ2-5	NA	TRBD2	TGCGCCAGCAGCTTGACCCAGGGAGGGAATTTAGGAGAGACCCAGTACTTC	CASSLTQGGNLGETQYF
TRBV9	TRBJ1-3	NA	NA	TGTGCCAGCAGCGCAGGTTTACATGGAAACACCATATATTTT	CASSAGLHGNTIYF
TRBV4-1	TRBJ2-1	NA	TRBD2	TGCGCCAGCAGCCAACCCACTAGCGGGAGTACTAGTGCGTTCTTC	CASSQPTSGSTSAFF
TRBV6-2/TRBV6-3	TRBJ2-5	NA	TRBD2	TGTGCCAGCAGCATGGATCTAGCGGGGCCAGAGTACTTC	CASSMDLAGPEYF
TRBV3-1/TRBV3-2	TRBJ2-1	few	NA	TGTGCCAGCAGCCGGTGGGACGGGAGTAACAATGAGCAGTTCTTC	CASSRWDGSNNEQFF
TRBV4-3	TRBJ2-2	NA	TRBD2	TGCGCCAGCAGCCAAGACCCCCAACTAGCGGTAAACACCGGGGAGCTGTTTTTT	CASSQDPQLAVNTGELFF
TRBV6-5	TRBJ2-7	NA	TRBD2	TGTGCCAGCAGAGACCGCGGGAGGGCCCTCGACGAGCAGTACTTC	CASRDRGRALDEQYF
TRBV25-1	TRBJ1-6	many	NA	TGTGCCAGCCAGAATGTGGCAGGTTATAATTCACCCCTCCACTTT	CASQNVAGYNSPLHF
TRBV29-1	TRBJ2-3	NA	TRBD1	TGCAGCGTGGCCGGGACAGGGGGCACAGATACGCAGTATTTT	CSVAGTGGTDTQYF
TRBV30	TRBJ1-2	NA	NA	TGTGCCTGGACAGCCTCCTCGGGGGTCGGCTACACCTTC	CAWTASSGVGYTF
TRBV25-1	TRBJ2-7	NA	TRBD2	TGTGCCAGCAGTGCGCTAGCGGGAGATCACGAGCAGTACTTC	CASSALAGDHEQYF